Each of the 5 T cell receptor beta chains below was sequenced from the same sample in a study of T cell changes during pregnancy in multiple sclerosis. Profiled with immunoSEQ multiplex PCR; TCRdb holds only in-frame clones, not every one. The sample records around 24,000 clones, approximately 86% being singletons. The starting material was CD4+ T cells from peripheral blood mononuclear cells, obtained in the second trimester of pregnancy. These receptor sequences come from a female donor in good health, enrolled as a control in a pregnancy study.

CDR3 in DNA: TGTGCCTGGAGCCGGGGAACTAATGAAAAACTGTTTTTT. Its translation: CAWSRGTNEKLFF. The gene calls are TRBV30 and TRBJ1-4, with D uncertain. The CDR3 runs to 13 residues. CDR1 is GTSNPN and CDR2 is SVGIG in the germline V gene (reference sequence). V was cut by 3 bases and J by 1 base, with 6 bases left in between.

The CDR3 region has the DNA TGTGCCAGCAGTGTCCGGGACAGGGGAGACTACGAGCAGTACTTC. Protein product: CASSVRDRGDYEQYF. The chain carries TRBV6-1 and TRBJ2-7; 10 bases agree with TRBD1. CDR3 size: 15 residues. V gave up 4 bases and J gave up 3 bases; unmatched junction bases: 6. The germline gives CDR1 MNHNS, CDR2 SASEGT.

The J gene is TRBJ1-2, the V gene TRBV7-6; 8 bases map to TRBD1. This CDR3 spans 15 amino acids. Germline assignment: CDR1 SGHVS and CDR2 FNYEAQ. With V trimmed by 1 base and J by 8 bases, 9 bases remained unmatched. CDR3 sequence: CASSLGTGPLQGYTF. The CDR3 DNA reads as TGTGCCAGCAGCTTAGGGACAGGGCCCCTGCAGGGCTACACCTTC. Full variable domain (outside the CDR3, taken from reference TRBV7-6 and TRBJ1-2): GAGVSQSPRYKVTKRGQDVALRCDPISGHVSLYWYRQALGQGPEFLTYFNYEAQQDKSGLPNDRFSAERPEGSISTLTIQRTEQRDSAMYRCASSLGTGPLQGYTFGSGTRLTVV.

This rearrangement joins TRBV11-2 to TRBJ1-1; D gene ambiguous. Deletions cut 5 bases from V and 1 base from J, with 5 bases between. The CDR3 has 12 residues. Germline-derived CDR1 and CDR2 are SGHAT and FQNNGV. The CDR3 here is CASSRQNTEAFF. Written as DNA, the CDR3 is TGTGCCAGCAGCCGACAGAACACTGAAGCTTTCTTT.

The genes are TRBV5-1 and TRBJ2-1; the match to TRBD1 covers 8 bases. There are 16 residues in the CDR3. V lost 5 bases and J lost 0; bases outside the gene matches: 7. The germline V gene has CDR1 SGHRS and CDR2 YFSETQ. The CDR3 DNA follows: TGCGCCAGCAGTGACAGGGGCGTGAGCTCCTACAATGAGCAGTTCTTC. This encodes CASSDRGVSSYNEQFF. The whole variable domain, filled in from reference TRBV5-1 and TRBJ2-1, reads KAGVTQTPRYLIKTRGQQVTLSCSPISGHRSVSWYQQTPGQGLQFLFEYFSETQRNKGNFPGRFSGRQFSNSRSEMNVSTLELGDSALYLCASSDRGVSSYNEQFFGPGTRLTVL.